The clone carrying this T cell receptor (beta chain) was recorded a few times. These data originate in a study of T-cell memory formation after mild COVID-19. This CDR3 comprises 18 residues. One entry per CDR3 protein results from TCRdb running MiXCR on the 5' RACE reads. Among 250,000 to 300,000 distinct CDR3 sequences listed, about a sixth were seen once. The receptor's source is a man younger than 30 who had mild COVID-19 (a few samples of this study predate the infection). Cell type and time point are not known. The chain links TRBV12-2 to TRBJ2-7; the table names TRBD2, a call not compared with the DNA. TRBV12-2 is termed a pseudogene. Input material: PBMCs or a T cell subset sorted from them (not recorded which). The CDR3 DNA is TGTGCAAGTCGCTCGTTAGGGACCCCCGGACAGGGCTCCTACGAGCAGTACTTC. Translation gives CASRSLGTPGQGSYEQYF.